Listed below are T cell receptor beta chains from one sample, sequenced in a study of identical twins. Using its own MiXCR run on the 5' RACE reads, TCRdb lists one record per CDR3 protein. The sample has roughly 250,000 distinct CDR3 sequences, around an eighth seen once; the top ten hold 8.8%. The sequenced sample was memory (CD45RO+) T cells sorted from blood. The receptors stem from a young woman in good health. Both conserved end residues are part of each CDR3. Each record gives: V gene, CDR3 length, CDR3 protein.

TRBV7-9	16	CASSPGAGGWSGELFF
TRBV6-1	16	CASSEIWGSSNSPLHF
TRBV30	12	CAWRRQGNTQYF
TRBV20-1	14	CSAPTGGLQETQYF
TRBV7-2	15	CASSLDQGPTDTQYF
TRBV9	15	CASSPRSSAGGEQFF
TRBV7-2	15	CASSNIGSGANVLTF
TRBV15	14	CATSSERQARGYTF
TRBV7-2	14	CASSPRTGEYGYTF
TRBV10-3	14	CAISETDSSYEQYF
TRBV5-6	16	CASSLALRTGQYGYTF
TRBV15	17	CATSTLTGREGYNEQFF
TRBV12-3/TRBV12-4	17	CASSLVGVTGGSYEQYF
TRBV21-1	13	CASSKLERRGYTF
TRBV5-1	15	CASSWDAGADTEAFF
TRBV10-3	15	CAISESRAGSETQYF
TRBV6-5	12	CASSQGYNEQFF
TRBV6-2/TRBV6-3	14	CASSYGALGQPQHF
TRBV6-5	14	CASSYSRGLYGYTF
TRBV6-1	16	CASSPLGGSGTGELFF
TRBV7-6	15	CASSLRTVGTGELFF
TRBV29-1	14	CSVDKRAPNYGYTF
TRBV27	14	CASSLRVGADTQYF
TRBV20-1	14	CSARASGEVNEQFF
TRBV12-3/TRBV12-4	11	CASSMGHEQFF
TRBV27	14	CASSLSRTDYEQYF
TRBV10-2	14	CASSENSWDQPQHF
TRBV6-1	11	CASGRMGTQYF
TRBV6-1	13	CASRGGFQETQYF
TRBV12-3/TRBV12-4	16	CASSWGLAGGQDTQYF
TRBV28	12	CATIDTSYEQYF
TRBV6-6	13	CASSTQGLDGYTF
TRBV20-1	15	CSARGTWADKETQYF
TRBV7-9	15	CASTPGGPHSYEQYF
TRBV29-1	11	CSVAGNYGYTF
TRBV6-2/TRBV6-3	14	CASSYSAVSYEQYF
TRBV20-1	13	CSALQGSTDTQYF
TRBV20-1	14	CSASPGLSGNTIYF
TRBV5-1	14	CASRGASSPDTQYF
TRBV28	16	CASSIRLAGHTDTQYF
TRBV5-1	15	CASSLGQGQGYEQYF
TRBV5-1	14	CASSRTGASTEAFF
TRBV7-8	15	CASSRLGRDNEKLFF
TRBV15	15	CATSPRKTGNEKLFF
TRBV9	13	CASSVGILEGYTF
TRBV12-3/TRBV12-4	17	CASSSKKRLVGAGELFF
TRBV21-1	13	CASSKVKQQEAFF
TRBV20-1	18	CSAPVGVISGGSSPTQYF
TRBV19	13	CASIGQRNTEAFF
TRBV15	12	CATRGASTEAFF
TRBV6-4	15	CASSLDSSGANVLTF